The sequence of this T cell receptor beta chain was determined in a study of blood T cell repertoires in COVID-19. Study in general: From the United States, Italy and Spain came samples of acute and convalescent COVID-19. PBMCs, B-cell-depleted T cells, or T cells provided the cDNA or gDNA that made up the material.

Clinical history as reported by participants underpinned cohort assignment. Germline CDR1 reads MNHEY; CDR2 reads SVGAGI. This CDR3 region has 13 residues. V shed 6 bases and J 4 bases; nucleotides not matched to a gene: 2. In the original workflow: The authors estimated nucleated cell counts from reference gene primer amplification. The assay was immunoSEQ multiplex PCR, and TCRdb's table has in-frame clones only and misses some. That table supplies the V and J calls and clone size; D and trimming were determined from the DNA. The sample lists 200,000 to 250,000 clones, over 70% occurring once. The chain recombines TRBV6-5 with TRBJ1-2, with 10 positions matching TRBD1. This receptor was obtained from a young woman who had been exposed to COVID-19. Source material: PBMCs or T cells enriched from blood (not recorded which). The CDR3 DNA is TGTGCCAGCAGGGGACAGGGGATCTATGGCTACACCTTC. This codes for CASRGQGIYGYTF.